These T cell receptor beta chains were read from a single sample in a study of response to subunit inactivated influenza vaccine. TCRdb processed the RT-PCR reads anew with MiXCR; each CDR3 protein has one entry. Of about half a million distinct CDR3 sequences listed, 10% to 11% were seen once; the top ten hold around 12%. The source was PBMCs from blood, collected 40 to 50 days after vaccination. The source is a man aged 50-59 years who received an inactivated influenza vaccine. The CDR3 runs from the conserved cysteine through the conserved F or W. Fields, in order: V gene, clone size, J gene, CDR3 protein. Not every row has a clone size; where given, it reads once, few, many or a size class.

V gene: TRBV6-5; clone size: many; J gene: TRBJ2-7; CDR3 protein: CASSYETGSYEQYF
V gene: TRBV5-1; clone size: -; J gene: TRBJ2-7; CDR3 protein: CASSPVDSSYEQYF
V gene: TRBV6-1; clone size: -; J gene: TRBJ1-5; CDR3 protein: CASRPTVFSNQPQHF
V gene: TRBV6-2/TRBV6-3; clone size: many; J gene: TRBJ1-5; CDR3 protein: CASSYVRGQGTEYSNQPQHF
V gene: TRBV5-4; clone size: many; J gene: TRBJ2-3; CDR3 protein: CASSLDDTQYF
V gene: TRBV3-1; clone size: -; J gene: TRBJ1-3; CDR3 protein: CASSPTGNTGNTIYF
V gene: TRBV5-1; clone size: -; J gene: TRBJ2-2; CDR3 protein: CASSSGVPRTGELFF
V gene: TRBV12-3/TRBV12-4; clone size: -; J gene: TRBJ1-2; CDR3 protein: CANRPQGGIYGYTF
V gene: TRBV6-1; clone size: -; J gene: TRBJ1-5; CDR3 protein: CASSRFQQGNQPQHF
V gene: TRBV7-2; clone size: -; J gene: TRBJ1-1; CDR3 protein: CASSFQTGTLNTEAFF
V gene: TRBV6-2/TRBV6-3; clone size: -; J gene: TRBJ2-1; CDR3 protein: CASSPLGAGANEQFF
V gene: TRBV20-1; clone size: -; J gene: TRBJ1-1; CDR3 protein: CSATTGRGTEAFF
V gene: TRBV4-3; clone size: few; J gene: TRBJ2-5; CDR3 protein: CASSVSTGTGTQYF
V gene: TRBV4-2; clone size: few; J gene: TRBJ2-1; CDR3 protein: CASSPAGTSKGEQFF
V gene: TRBV6-2/TRBV6-3; clone size: -; J gene: TRBJ2-1; CDR3 protein: CASSYRGNNEQFF
V gene: TRBV12-3/TRBV12-4; clone size: few; J gene: TRBJ2-4; CDR3 protein: CASSLARPENIQYF
V gene: TRBV9; clone size: few; J gene: TRBJ2-2; CDR3 protein: CASSVGDLGGELFF
V gene: TRBV10-3; clone size: many; J gene: TRBJ1-1; CDR3 protein: CAIKSSFLNTEAFF
V gene: TRBV5-1; clone size: few; J gene: TRBJ2-1; CDR3 protein: CASSPGTSVNEQFF
V gene: TRBV7-8; clone size: -; J gene: TRBJ2-5; CDR3 protein: CASSLGWGQGLQETQYF
V gene: TRBV20-1; clone size: -; J gene: TRBJ2-2; CDR3 protein: CSAGGPDGELFF
V gene: TRBV7-9; clone size: -; J gene: TRBJ1-1; CDR3 protein: CASKISSGGTEAFF
V gene: TRBV7-8; clone size: many; J gene: TRBJ2-5; CDR3 protein: CASSLTSGGETQYF